A selection of T cell receptor beta chains follows, all from one sample in a study of T cell repertoires and HLA-DP antigens. These receptors have no identified antigens. Some clones are missing from TCRdb's copy, which holds only in-frame ones; the method was immunoSEQ multiplex PCR. The sample includes about 73,000 clones, around 80% of them seen just once. The sample consisted of CD4+ T cells from PBMCs. The receptors stem from a man in his 60s in good health and CMV-seronegative. CDR3s include the opening cysteine and the closing phenylalanine or tryptophan. D genes are given only for firm matches.

>TRBJ2-5|NA|TRBV7-9
CASSTYRDQETQYF
>TRBJ2-2|TRBD1|TRBV5-1
CASSFLPGQANTGELFF
>TRBJ2-1|TRBD1|TRBV5-4
CASSLARGLYNEQFF
>TRBJ2-2|TRBD1|TRBV7-6
CASSLYQGAGELFF
>TRBJ2-7|NA|TRBV6-6
CASSYSSGGDEQYF
>TRBJ2-1|NA|TRBV10-1
CASSVGGSQSSYNEQFF
>TRBJ1-1|NA|TRBV7-9
CASTSEIGGTEAFF
>TRBJ2-1|TRBD2|TRBV11-3
CASSLGLASEQFF
>TRBJ1-2|TRBD1|TRBV19
CASDPSDRGGYTF
>TRBJ2-1|NA|TRBV30
CAWIPDVGTSYNEQFF
>TRBJ2-1|TRBD2|TRBV10-2
CATTVGGTSYNEQFF
>TRBJ1-5|NA|TRBV4-2
CASSQEPMGDQPQHF
>TRBJ1-2|TRBD1|TRBV4-1
CASSLDRGPTLYGYTF
>TRBJ1-2|NA|TRBV4-3
CASSQDLVGRGGYTF
>TRBJ2-6|NA|TRBV7-9
CASSERGVSGANVLTF
>TRBJ2-2|NA|TRBV7-9
CASSHEGHTGELFF
>TRBJ1-6|TRBD1|TRBV6-6
CATIDRVGSSPLHF
>TRBJ1-2|NA|TRBV5-1
CASSLAIQGNGGYTF
>TRBJ1-4|NA|TRBV5-1
CASSFSGRGNEKLFF
>TRBJ2-7|NA|TRBV5-1
CASSLGVLSEQYF
>TRBJ1-1|NA|TRBV7-2
CASSFSRGTNTEAFF
>TRBJ1-4|NA|TRBV10-3
CAISGGPNEKLFF
>TRBJ1-5|TRBD1|TRBV2
CASSGTGGQQPQHF
>TRBJ1-5|NA|TRBV11-2
CASSLDSTGPSNQPQHF
>TRBJ2-3|NA|TRBV15
CATSRDFLDSSTDTQYF
>TRBJ1-6|TRBD1|TRBV4-2
CASSQDKGAGSSYNSPLHF
>TRBJ1-6|NA|TRBV15
CATRLGIENNSPLHF
>TRBJ2-7|TRBD2|TRBV7-2
CASSFSERDQQYF
>TRBJ1-2|TRBD1|TRBV7-9
CASSLGQGYGYTF
>TRBJ2-7|NA|TRBV5-4
CASSLQGGSYEQYF